The sequence of this T cell receptor beta chain was determined in a study of blood T cells in healthy people across ages. Primed by a sample-barcoded 5' primer and a J-beta primer mix, a second PCR proceeded for 7 to 11 cycles. A single record per CDR3 protein comes from TCRdb applying MiXCR to the 5' RACE reads. The repertoire holds about 1.7 million distinct CDR3 sequences, with under 30% as singletons. Germline V lookup: CDR1 WSHSY, CDR2 SAAADI. This CDR3 has 16 amino acids. The origin of this receptor is a woman in her 30s in good health. Sequences were obtained from blood. The genes are TRBV10-2 and TRBJ2-5; 8 bases agree with TRBD2. The DNA end lines up better with TRBJ2-7; the J call may be wrong. This chain's CDR3 is CASKPAGVLTGVEQYF. The CDR3 nucleotides read TGCGCCAGCAAGCCAGCGGGAGTTTTAACTGGGGTCGAGCAGTACTTC.